This T cell receptor (beta chain) was retrieved from a study of CD8+CD57+ T cells in acquired aplastic anemia (dated by TCRdb to 2016 to 2019). Background for the entire study: DNA extracted from sorted CD4+ and CD8+ cells had a mean of about 3 ug, with a range of roughly 0.18 to 27.4 ug. An average of roughly 10 million reads for CD4+ cells and roughly 11 million reads for CD8+ cells was obtained from healthy donor samples.

Points the paper makes about the study in general: Between patients and healthy controls, no significant difference in CD8+ Simpson's diversity was found (P=0.060). Although some 28 CD8+ CDR3 sequences were shared by patients and controls, these sequences appeared highly expressed in patients and within the immunodominant clones of patients.

TCR beta VDJ combination and CDR3 sequence profiling used genomic DNA as the template. An Illumina HiSeq 2000 was used for TCR repertoire sequencing. In the authors' own workflow: TRBV/TRBJ rearrangement plots, CDR3 size and DJ length profiles, and Simpson's diversity index were used to assess repertoires. Whichever DNA sequence was most abundant in the deep sequencing data was defined as the immunodominant clone. CDR3 amino acid sequences were checked for sharing across subjects and were also compared against the VDJdb database and published repertoires. TCRdb's own reprocessing of the public reads used fastp at Q25 and MiXCR and kept productive beta chains. For every CDR3 protein sequence, its rows merge into one entry that carries the most common genes and DNA. For this entry, the V and J calls and clone size follow TCRdb and not the study's own pipeline. This sample lists 150,000 to 200,000 distinct CDR3 sequences; around 60% were detected once. The ten largest account for 45% to 50% of the sample.

The germline V gene specifies ENHRY as CDR1 and SYGVKD as CDR2. Counted from cysteine to phenylalanine, this CDR3 has 15 amino acids. Of all the DNA, just the CDR3 is kept, 45 bases in frame from base 1. On this clonotype: The antigen this receptor binds is unknown. A junction end diverges from the germline sequence, so it may reflect a read error.

The study deep-sequenced TCR repertoires of sorted CD4+ and CD8+ blood T cells from severe aplastic anemia patients and healthy subjects. Ficoll-Paque density gradient centrifugation was used to isolate peripheral blood mononuclear cells. Before DNA was extracted, CD4+ and CD8+ T cells were sorted using either FACS or magnetic beads. This receptor was obtained from a human donor in good health. Rearrangement joined TRBV10-3 to TRBJ1-6; TRBD1 fits 7 bases in the junction. Sequences were obtained from sorted CD4+, CD8+, or CD8+CD57+ T cells (not recorded which) from PBMCs. The DNA reads as follows: TGTACCATCAGTGAGTCGCGTGACAGGGCTTCACCCCTCCACTTT. This sequence encodes CTISESRDRASPLHF.